This TCR beta chain was found in a study of CD8 T cells in Susac syndrome (dated by TCRdb to the late 2010s). A note on the overall study: Among the Susac syndrome patients who were sequenced, clinically active disease was present in more than five and clinical remission was observed in under ten. Susac syndrome patients were therapy-naive, on corticosteroids (some also receiving IVIg), or on IVIg alone at blood withdrawal. Repertoire sequencing was used to test whether CD8+ T cell activation and differentiation in Susac syndrome was antigen driven. General study outcomes and caveats: The study acknowledged that relatively few individuals were included in the TCR sequencing and HLA analysis. No clonal expansion was detected in the CD4+ T cell repertoire of Susac syndrome patients.

V is shortened by 3 bases, J by 0 bases, and the region joining them spans 6 bases. The germline V gene (reference sequence) sets CDR1 to LNHNV and CDR2 to YYDKDF. The CDR3 contains 15 residues, cysteine and phenylalanine counted. Only CDR3 DNA is held: 45 bases, read in frame from base 1. RNA was extracted with the RNeasy kit and roughly 0.45 to 1 ug was reverse transcribed using random hexamers. TCR beta CDR3 regions were amplified with the immunoSEQ multiplex PCR assay covering 54 Vbeta and 13 Jbeta segments. To correct PCR amplification bias, a synthetic template baseline was used for both primer optimization and computational correction. The paper's data handling went like this. Reads were annotated to V, D and J genes per IMGT and analyzed with immunoSEQ Analyzer, keeping only productive sequences. Clonality was computed as one minus Shannon entropy normalized by log2 of the number of productive unique sequences. For each patient and control, public and private clones were evaluated within the 100 most prevalent clones. Clones were defined as Susac-specific if absent from the healthy and MS cohorts, from 900 to 1,200 published viral clones and from other ImmuneACCESS disease sequences. In-frame beta chains were kept once TCRdb had trimmed the public reads at Q25 with fastp and called clones with MiXCR. All rows with the same CDR3 protein become a single entry with the most common DNA and genes. TCRdb's processing, not the study's, gives the V and J calls here. Present in this sample are tens of thousands of distinct CDR3 sequences, about 95% of which were seen just once. Of the sample, about 0.3% falls within the top ten clones.

High-throughput TCR beta sequencing profiled peripheral blood CD8+ and CD4+ T cells from healthy donors, Susac syndrome patients and multiple sclerosis patients. The Susac syndrome patients fulfilled recently defined diagnostic criteria for either definite or probable disease. Bulk CD8+ and CD4+ T cells were purified magnetically by negative isolation, whereas CD8+ TEMRA cells were enriched by FACS. Blood was drawn into EDTA tubes, processed within 24 hours, and PBMCs were isolated by density gradient centrifugation. PBMCs intended for TCR sequencing were frozen in liquid nitrogen and were later thawed in a 37 degrees C water bath. Purity of sorted or isolated CD4+, CD8+ and CD8+ TEMRA cells was at least 90%. Note on this clonotype: It lacks a known antigen. No much larger clonotype is one base removed from it; base qualities were not supplied.

This TCR was sampled from a human donor with Susac syndrome. The sequenced material came from CD4+ T cells from PBMCs. The chain joins TRBV15 to TRBJ1-6; no D gene can be assigned with confidence. The CDR3 here reads CATSSLSSYNSPLHF. The nucleotides are TGTGCCACCAGCAGTCTGAGCTCCTATAATTCACCCCTCCACTTT.